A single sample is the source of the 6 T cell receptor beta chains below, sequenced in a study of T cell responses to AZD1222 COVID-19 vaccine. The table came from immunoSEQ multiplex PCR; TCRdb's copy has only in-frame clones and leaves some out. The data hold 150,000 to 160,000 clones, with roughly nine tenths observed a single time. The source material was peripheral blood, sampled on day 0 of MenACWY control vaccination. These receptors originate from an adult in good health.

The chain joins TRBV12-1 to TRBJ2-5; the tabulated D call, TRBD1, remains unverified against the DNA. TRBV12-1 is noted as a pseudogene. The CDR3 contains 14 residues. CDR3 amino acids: CASSPDRIRETQYF. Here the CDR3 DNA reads TGTGCCAGCAGCCCCGACAGAATAAGAGAGACCCAGTACTTC.

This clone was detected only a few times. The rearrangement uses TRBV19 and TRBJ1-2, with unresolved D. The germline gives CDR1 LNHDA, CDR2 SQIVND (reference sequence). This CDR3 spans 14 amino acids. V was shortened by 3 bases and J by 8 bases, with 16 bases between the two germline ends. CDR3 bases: TGTGCCAGTAGTATTAATCCGTCGACGGGCGGCTACACCTTC. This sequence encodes CASSINPSTGGYTF.

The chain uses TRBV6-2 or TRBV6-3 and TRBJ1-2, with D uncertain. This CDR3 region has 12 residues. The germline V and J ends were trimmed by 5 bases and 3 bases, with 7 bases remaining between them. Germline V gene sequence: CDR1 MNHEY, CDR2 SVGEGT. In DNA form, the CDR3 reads TGTGCCAGCAGTGAGGGCTACTATGGCTACACCTTC. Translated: CASSEGYYGYTF.

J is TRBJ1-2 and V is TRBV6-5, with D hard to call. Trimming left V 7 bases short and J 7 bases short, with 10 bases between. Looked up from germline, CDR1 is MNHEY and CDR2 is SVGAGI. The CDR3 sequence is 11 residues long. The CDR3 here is CASKMGGGYTF. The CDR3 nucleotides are TGTGCCAGCAAAATGGGAGGTGGCTACACCTTC.

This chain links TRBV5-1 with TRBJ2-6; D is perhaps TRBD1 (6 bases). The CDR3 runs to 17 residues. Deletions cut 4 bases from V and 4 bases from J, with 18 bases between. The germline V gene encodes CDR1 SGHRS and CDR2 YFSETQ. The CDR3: CASSPPYRVGGANVLTF. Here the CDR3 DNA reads TGCGCCAGCAGCCCCCCCTACAGGGTCGGAGGGGCCAACGTCCTGACTTTC.

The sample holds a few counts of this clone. The CDR3 sequence: CASSFQGGAGETQYF. CDR3 DNA sequence: TGTGCCAGCAGCTTCCAGGGGGGGGCCGGGGAGACCCAGTACTTC. The V and J genes are TRBV7-2 and TRBJ2-5; either TRBD1 or TRBD2 may supply D (7 bases each). V lost 3 bases and J 5 bases, leaving 16 bases between the germline ends. Germline V gene sequence: CDR1 SGHTA, CDR2 FQGNSA. The CDR3 loop spans 15 amino acids.